This T cell receptor (beta chain) was sequenced during a study of CD8 T cell repertoires and HIV-1 epitope variants. Method: immunoSEQ multiplex PCR; TCRdb's copy keeps in-frame clones and lacks some. The data hold about 7,000 clones, with around three fifths observed a single time. With regard to this clone: The antigen remains unidentified.

Germline-derived CDR1 and CDR2 are SNHLY and FYNNEI. This CDR3 region has 15 residues. The V gene end was trimmed by 0 bases and the J gene end by 9 bases; junction bases not matched to a gene: 6. Source material: cultured CD8+ T cells derived from PBMCs. This clonotype was sampled from a male donor with HIV. The chain employs TRBV2 and TRBJ2-1, with TRBD1 matching 9 bases. For the CDR3, the DNA is TGTGCCAGCAGTGAAGCTAACAGGGGGCCGGGTGAGCAGTTCTTC. Its translation is CASSEANRGPGEQFF.